This TCR beta chain was recovered during a study of blood T cell repertoires in COVID-19. V shed 0 bases and J shed 3 bases, with 17 bases lying between them. This CDR3 spans 18 amino acids. CDR1 is MNHEY and CDR2 is SMNVEV in the germline V gene (reference sequence). Sequencing used immunoSEQ multiplex PCR; TCRdb keeps in-frame clones, though not all of them. The sample carries about 300,000 clones, 90% recorded once. The sequenced sample was peripheral blood. This chain links TRBV27 with TRBJ2-2; TRBD2 is a possible D gene (6 bases). The sequence came from a woman between 50 and 59 years old with COVID-19, enrolled during active disease. The CDR3 DNA is TGTGCCAGCAGTTTATCGGTTTTGGCTAGCGACGACACCGGGGAGCTGTTTTTT. Its protein product is CASSLSVLASDDTGELFF.